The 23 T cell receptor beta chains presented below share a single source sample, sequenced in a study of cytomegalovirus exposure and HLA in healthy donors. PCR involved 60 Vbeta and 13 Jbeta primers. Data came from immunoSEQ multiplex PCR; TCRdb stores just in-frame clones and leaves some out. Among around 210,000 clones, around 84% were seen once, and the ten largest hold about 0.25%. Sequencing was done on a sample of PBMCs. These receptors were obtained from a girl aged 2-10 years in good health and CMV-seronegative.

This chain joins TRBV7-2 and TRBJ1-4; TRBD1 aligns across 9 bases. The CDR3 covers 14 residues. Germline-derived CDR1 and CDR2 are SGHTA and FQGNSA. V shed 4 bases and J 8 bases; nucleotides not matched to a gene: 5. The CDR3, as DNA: TGTGCCAGCAGCTCGCCGGGACAGGGAGAAAAACTGTTTTTT. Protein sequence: CASSSPGQGEKLFF.

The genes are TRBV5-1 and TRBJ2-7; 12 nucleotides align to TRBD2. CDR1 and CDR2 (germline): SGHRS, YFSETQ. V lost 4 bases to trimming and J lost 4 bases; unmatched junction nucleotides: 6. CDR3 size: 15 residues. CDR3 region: CASSTGTSGLYEQYF. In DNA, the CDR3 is TGCGCCAGCAGCACTGGGACTAGCGGGTTATACGAGCAGTACTTC.

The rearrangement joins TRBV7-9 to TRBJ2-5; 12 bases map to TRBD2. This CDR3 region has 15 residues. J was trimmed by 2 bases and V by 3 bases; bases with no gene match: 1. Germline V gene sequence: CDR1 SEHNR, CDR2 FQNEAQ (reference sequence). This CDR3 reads CASSFTSGRQETQYF. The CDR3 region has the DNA TGTGCCAGCAGCTTCACTAGCGGGAGGCAAGAGACCCAGTACTTC.

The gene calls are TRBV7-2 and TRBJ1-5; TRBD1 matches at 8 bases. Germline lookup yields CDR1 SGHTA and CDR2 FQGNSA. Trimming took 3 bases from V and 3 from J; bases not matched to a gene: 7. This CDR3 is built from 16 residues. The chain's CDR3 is CASSLRTGKVNQPQHF. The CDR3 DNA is TGTGCCAGCAGCTTGCGGACAGGGAAGGTCAATCAGCCCCAGCATTTT.

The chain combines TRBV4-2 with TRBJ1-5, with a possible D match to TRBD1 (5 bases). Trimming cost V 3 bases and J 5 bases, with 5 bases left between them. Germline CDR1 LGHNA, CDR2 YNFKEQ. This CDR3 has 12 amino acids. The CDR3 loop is CASSQTDQPQHF. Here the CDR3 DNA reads TGTGCCAGCAGCCAGACAGATCAGCCCCAGCATTTT.

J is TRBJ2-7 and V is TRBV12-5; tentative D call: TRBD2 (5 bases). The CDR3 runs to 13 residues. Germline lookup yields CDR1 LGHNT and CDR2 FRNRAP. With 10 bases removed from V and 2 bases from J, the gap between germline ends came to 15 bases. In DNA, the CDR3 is TGTGCTATTTCTTCGGGATCGGCCTACGAGCAGTACTTC. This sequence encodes CAISSGSAYEQYF. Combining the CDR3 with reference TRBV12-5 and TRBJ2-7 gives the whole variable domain DARVTQTPRHKVTEMGQEVTMRCQPILGHNTVFWYRQTMMQGLELLAYFRNRAPLDDSGMPKDRFSAEMPDATLATLKIQPSEPRDSAVYFCAISSGSAYEQYFGPGTRLTVT.

For the CDR3, the DNA is TGTGCCAGCAGTTACTCGGCGGGCCCCTCTGGAAACACCATATATTTT. This sequence encodes CASSYSAGPSGNTIYF. The chain links TRBV6-5 to TRBJ1-3; D call uncertain. Trimming shortened V by 0 bases and J by 0 bases, and 9 bases separated the two germline ends. The CDR3 contains 16 residues. Germline V gene sequence: CDR1 MNHEY, CDR2 SVGAGI.

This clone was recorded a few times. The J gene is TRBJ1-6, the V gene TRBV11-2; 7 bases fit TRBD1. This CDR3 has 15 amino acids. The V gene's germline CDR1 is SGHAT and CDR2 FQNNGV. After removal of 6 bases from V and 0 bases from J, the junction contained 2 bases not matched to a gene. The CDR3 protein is CASRGQSSYNSPLHF. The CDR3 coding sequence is TGTGCCAGCAGGGGACAGAGCTCCTATAATTCACCCCTCCACTTT. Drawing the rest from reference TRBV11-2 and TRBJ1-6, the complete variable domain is EAGVAQSPRYKIIEKRQSVAFWCNPISGHATLYWYQQILGQGPKLLIQFQNNGVVDDSQLPKDRFSAERLKGVDSTLKIQPAKLEDSAVYLCASRGQSSYNSPLHFGNGTRLTVT.

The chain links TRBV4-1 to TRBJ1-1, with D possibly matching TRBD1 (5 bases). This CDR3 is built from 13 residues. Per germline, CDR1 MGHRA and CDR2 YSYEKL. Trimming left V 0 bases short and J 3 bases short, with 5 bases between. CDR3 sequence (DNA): TGCGCCAGCAGCCAAGACAGGGACACTGAAGCTTTCTTT. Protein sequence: CASSQDRDTEAFF.

The CDR3 spells CASSVEPGTDTQYF. In nucleotides, the CDR3 is TGTGCCAGCAGCGTAGAACCAGGCACAGATACGCAGTATTTT. The chain uses TRBV9 and TRBJ2-3; the D is unclear. The germline V gene has CDR1 SGDLS and CDR2 YYNGEE. V shed 0 bases and J shed 1 base, with 6 bases lying between them. The CDR3 consists of 14 residues.

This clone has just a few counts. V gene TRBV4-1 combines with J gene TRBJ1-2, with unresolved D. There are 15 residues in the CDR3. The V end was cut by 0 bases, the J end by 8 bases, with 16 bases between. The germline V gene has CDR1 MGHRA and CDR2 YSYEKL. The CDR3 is CASSQDGVGRAGYTF. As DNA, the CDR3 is TGCGCCAGCAGCCAAGATGGGGTTGGGAGGGCCGGCTACACCTTC.

CDR3 DNA: TGTGCCAGCAGTCAACAGCTCGGGACATCACTAAGTGAGCAGTACTTC. It is translated as CASSQQLGTSLSEQYF. The genes are TRBV27 and TRBJ2-7; D may be TRBD1 (6 bases). With 5 bases removed from V and 7 bases from J, the gap between germline ends came to 24 bases. Germline V gives CDR1 MNHEY, CDR2 SMNVEV (reference sequence). The CDR3 is made up of 16 amino acids.

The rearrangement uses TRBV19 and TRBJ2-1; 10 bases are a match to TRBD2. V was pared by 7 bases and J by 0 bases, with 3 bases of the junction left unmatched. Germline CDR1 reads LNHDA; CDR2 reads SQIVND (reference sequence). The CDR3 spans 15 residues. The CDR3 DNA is TGTGCCAGTATTCCTAGCGGGAGCTCCTACAATGAGCAGTTCTTC. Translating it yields CASIPSGSSYNEQFF.

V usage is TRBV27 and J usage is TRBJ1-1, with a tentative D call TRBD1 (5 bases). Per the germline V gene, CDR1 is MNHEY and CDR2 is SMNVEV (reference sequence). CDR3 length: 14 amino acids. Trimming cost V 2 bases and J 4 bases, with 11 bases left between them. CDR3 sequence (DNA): TGTGCCAGCAGTTTAGGCGGGGGAGGCACTGAAGCTTTCTTT. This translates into CASSLGGGGTEAFF.

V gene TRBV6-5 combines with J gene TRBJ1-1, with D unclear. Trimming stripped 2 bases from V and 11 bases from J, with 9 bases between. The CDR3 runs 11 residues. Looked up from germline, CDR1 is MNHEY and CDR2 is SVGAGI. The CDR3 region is CASSYQNQAFF. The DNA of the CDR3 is TGTGCCAGCAGTTACCAGAATCAGGCTTTCTTT.

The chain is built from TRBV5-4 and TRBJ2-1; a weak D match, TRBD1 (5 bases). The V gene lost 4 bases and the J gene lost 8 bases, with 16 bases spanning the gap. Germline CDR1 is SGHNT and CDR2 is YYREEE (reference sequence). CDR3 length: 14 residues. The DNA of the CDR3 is TGTGCCAGCAGCGTTGCCTGGGCACAGGATGAGCAGTTCTTC. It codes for CASSVAWAQDEQFF. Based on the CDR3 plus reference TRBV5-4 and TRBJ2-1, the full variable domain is ETGVTQSPTHLIKTRGQQVTLRCSSQSGHNTVSWYQQALGQGPQFIFQYYREEENGRGNFPPRFSGLQFPNYSSELNVNALELDDSALYLCASSVAWAQDEQFFGPGTRLTVL.

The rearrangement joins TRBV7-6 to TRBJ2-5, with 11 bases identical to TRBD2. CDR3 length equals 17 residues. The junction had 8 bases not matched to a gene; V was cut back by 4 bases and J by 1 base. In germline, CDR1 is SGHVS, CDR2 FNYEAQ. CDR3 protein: CASSSRLAGGFQETQYF. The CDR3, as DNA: TGTGCCAGCAGCTCTCGCCTAGCGGGGGGATTCCAAGAGACCCAGTACTTC.

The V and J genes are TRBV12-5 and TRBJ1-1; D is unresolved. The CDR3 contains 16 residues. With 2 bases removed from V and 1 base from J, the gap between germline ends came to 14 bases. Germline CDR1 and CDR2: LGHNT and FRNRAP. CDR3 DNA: TGTGCTAGTGGTTTGCTCGGGAAGGGTGGGAACACTGAAGCTTTCTTT. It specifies CASGLLGKGGNTEAFF. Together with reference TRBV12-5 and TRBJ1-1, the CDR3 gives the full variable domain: DARVTQTPRHKVTEMGQEVTMRCQPILGHNTVFWYRQTMMQGLELLAYFRNRAPLDDSGMPKDRFSAEMPDATLATLKIQPSEPRDSAVYFCASGLLGKGGNTEAFFGQGTRLTVV.

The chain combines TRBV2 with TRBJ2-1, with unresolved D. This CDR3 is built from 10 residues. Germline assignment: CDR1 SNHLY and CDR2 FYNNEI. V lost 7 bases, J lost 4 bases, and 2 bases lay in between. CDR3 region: CASTYNEQFF. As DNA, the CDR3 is TGTGCCAGCACTTACAATGAGCAGTTCTTC.

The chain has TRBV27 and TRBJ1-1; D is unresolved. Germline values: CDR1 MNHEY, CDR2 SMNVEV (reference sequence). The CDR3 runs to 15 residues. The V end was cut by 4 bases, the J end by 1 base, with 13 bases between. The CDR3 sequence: CASSSQKSPNTEAFF. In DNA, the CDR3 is TGTGCCAGCAGTTCACAGAAGTCCCCGAACACTGAAGCTTTCTTT.

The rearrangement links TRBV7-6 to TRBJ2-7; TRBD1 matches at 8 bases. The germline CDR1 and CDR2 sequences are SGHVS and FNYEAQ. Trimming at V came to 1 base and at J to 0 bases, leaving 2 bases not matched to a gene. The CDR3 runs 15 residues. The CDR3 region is CASSLGQGNSYEQYF. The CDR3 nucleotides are TGTGCCAGCAGCTTAGGACAGGGGAACTCCTACGAGCAGTACTTC.

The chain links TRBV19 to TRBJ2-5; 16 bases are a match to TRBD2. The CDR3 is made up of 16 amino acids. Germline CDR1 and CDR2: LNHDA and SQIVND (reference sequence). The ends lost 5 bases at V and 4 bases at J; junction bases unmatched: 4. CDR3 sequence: CASSVGLAGGGETQYF. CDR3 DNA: TGTGCCAGTAGTGTGGGACTAGCGGGAGGGGGAGAGACCCAGTACTTC. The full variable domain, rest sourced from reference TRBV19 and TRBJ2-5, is DGGITQSPKYLFRKEGQNVTLSCEQNLNHDAMYWYRQDPGQGLRLIYYSQIVNDFQKGDIAEGYSVSREKKESFPLTVTSAQKNPTAFYLCASSVGLAGGGETQYFGPGTRLLVL.

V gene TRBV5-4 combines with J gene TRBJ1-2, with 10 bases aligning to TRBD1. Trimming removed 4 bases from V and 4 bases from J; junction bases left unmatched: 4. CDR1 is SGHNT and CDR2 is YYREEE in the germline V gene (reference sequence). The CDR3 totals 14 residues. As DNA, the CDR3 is TGTGCCAGCAGCCGAGGACAGGGGGGCTATGGCTACACCTTC. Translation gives CASSRGQGGYGYTF.